This T cell receptor (beta chain) comes out of a study of Graves' ophthalmopathy and Graves' hyperthyroidism. Study at large: Peripheral blood was gathered at first diagnosis, ahead of any treatment whatsoever.

Germline loops: CDR1 MDHEN, CDR2 SYDVKM. The J segment lost 2 bases and the V segment lost 2 bases, leaving 5 bases of the junction unmatched. The CDR3 totals 15 residues. This clonotype was recorded at least ten times. RNA transcripts were the source from which TCR beta CDR3 regions were amplified. A first-round RT-PCR used HTBI primers, followed by a second-round multiplex PCR. TCRdb reprocessed the multiplex PCR reads with MiXCR, giving one entry per CDR3 protein. The repertoire holds roughly 400,000 distinct CDR3 sequences, with 15% to 20% as singletons. The study enrolled ophthalmopathy donors with moderate-to-severe activity, CAS ≥3, NOSPECS ≥4 and duration under 3 months. The authors used Ficoll-Paque density gradient centrifugation to separate PBMCs. The input was around 10 ml of fresh peripheral blood.

The TCR was taken from a young woman with Graves' ophthalmopathy. Sequencing was carried out using peripheral blood. The genes are TRBV28 and TRBJ2-5, with 7 bases lining up with TRBD2. CDR3 in amino acids: CASSLSGMGQETQYF. The CDR3 DNA is TGTGCCAGCAGTTTAAGCGGGATGGGACAAGAGACCCAGTACTTC.